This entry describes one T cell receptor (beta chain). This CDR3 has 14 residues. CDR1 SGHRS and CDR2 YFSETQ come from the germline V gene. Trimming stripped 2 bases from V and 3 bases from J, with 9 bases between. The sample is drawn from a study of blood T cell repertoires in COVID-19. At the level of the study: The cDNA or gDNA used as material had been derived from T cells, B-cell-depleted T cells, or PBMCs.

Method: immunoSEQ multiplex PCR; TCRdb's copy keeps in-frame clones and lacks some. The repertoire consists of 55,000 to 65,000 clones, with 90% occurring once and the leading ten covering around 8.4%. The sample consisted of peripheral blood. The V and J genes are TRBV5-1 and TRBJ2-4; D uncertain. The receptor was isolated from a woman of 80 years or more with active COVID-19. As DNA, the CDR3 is TGCGCCAGCAGCTTATTGACTCACAAAAACATTCAGTACTTC. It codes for CASSLLTHKNIQYF.